This TCR beta chain was identified in a study of T cell responses to AZD1222 COVID-19 vaccine. Data came from immunoSEQ multiplex PCR; TCRdb stores just in-frame clones and leaves some out. The data hold some 170,000 clones, with approximately 92% observed a single time. Trimming stripped 6 bases from V and 7 bases from J, with 18 bases between. CDR3 length: 14 amino acids. The study's findings and limits: Clonal diversity was possibly underestimated, and white British individuals and females predominated among donors. Spike-specific TCR breadth and depth grew following two AZD1222 doses. The CD4 TCRs associated with vaccination extended across spike and predominated at 160-218 and 743-854. Targeting of unmutated variant regions was reportedly seen in nearly half of spike-specific TCRs.

Turning to this clone: The antigen remains unidentified.

The V and J genes are TRBV23-1 and TRBJ1-2, with no clear D. TRBV23-1 is an ORF for which the function is uncertain. This sample comprised peripheral blood, obtained 28 days after the second dose of the MenACWY control vaccine. The receptor comes from an adult who received the MenACWY meningococcal vaccine as a control. The CDR3 nucleotides read TGCGCCAGCAGAATTGGAGGGCCAAATTGTGGCTACACCTTC. It codes for CASRIGGPNCGYTF.